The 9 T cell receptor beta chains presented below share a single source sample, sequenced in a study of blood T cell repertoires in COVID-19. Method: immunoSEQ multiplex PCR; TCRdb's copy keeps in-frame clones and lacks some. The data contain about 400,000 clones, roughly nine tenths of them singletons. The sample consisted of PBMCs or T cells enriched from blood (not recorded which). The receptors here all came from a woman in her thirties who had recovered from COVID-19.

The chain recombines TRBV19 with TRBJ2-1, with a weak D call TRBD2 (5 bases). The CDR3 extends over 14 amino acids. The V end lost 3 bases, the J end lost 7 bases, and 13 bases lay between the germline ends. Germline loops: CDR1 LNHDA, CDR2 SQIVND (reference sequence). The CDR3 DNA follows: TGTGCCAGTAGTATGGGTCGGGATAGAAATGAGCAGTTCTTC. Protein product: CASSMGRDRNEQFF.

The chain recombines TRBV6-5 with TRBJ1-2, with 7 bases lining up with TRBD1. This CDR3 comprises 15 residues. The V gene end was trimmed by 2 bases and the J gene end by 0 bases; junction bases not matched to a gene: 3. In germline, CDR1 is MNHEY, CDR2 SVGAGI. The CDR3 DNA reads TGTGCCAGCAGTTACGGGCAGGGGGCTAACTATGGCTACACCTTC. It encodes CASSYGQGANYGYTF.

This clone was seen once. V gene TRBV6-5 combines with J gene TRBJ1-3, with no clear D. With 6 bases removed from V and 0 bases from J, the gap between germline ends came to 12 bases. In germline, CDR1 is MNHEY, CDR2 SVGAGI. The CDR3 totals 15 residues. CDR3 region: CASRSPTLSGNTIYF. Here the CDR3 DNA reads TGTGCCAGCAGGTCCCCGACACTCTCTGGAAACACCATATATTTT.

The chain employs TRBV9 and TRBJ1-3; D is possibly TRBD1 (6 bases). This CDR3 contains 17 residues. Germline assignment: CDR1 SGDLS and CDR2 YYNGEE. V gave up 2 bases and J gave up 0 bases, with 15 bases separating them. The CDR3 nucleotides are TGTGCCAGCAGCGTGAGCCCCGGACAGCCCTCTGGAAACACCATATATTTT. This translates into CASSVSPGQPSGNTIYF.

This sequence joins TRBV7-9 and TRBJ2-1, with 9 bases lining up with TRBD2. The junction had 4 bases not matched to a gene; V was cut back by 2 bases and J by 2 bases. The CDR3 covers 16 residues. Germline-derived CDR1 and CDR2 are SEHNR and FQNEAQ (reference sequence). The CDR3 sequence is CASSLQWTSAYNEQFF. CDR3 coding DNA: TGTGCCAGCAGCTTACAATGGACTAGCGCCTACAATGAGCAGTTCTTC.

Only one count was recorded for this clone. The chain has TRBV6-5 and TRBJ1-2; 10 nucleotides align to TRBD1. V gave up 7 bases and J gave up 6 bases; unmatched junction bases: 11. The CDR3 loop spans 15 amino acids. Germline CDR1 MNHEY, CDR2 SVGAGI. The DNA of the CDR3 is TGTGCCAGCACTCCGAAGACAGGGGGCGCAGATGGCTACACCTTC. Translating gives CASTPKTGGADGYTF.

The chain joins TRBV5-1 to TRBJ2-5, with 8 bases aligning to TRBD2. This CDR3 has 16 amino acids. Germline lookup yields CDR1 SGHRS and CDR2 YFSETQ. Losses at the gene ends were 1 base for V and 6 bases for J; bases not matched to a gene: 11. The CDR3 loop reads CASSLLRRGAGKTQYF. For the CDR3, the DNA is TGCGCCAGCAGCTTGCTCAGGCGGGGGGCCGGGAAGACCCAGTACTTC.

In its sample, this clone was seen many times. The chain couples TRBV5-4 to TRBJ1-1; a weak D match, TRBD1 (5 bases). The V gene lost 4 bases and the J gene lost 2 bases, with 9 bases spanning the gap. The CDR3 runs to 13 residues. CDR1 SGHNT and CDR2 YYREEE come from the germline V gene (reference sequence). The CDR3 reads CASSPDSNTEAFF. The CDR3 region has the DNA TGTGCCAGCAGCCCAGACAGTAACACTGAAGCTTTCTTT.

This CDR3 is CASSPGGNYNEQFF. CDR3 DNA sequence: TGTGCCAGCAGCCCCGGCGGGAACTACAATGAGCAGTTCTTC. The chain recombines TRBV3-1 (or the pseudogene TRBV3-2) with TRBJ2-1; TRBD2 is a possible D gene (6 bases). The CDR3 totals 14 residues. Trimming took off 4 bases at V and 3 bases at J, with 10 bases between the two ends. CDR1 and CDR2 (germline): LGHDT, YNNKEL (reference sequence).